One sample yielded the 30 T cell receptor beta chains listed below, sequenced in a study of control samples from healthy donors and cancer patients. Data came from immunoSEQ multiplex PCR; TCRdb stores just in-frame clones and leaves some out. The repertoire consists of just under 100,000 clones, with more than 80% occurring once and the leading ten covering 6.5% to 9.5%. Sequences were obtained from blood. The receptors originated from a man aged 18 to 35 in good health.

The chain's CDR3 is CASGVGDLPGQPQHF. The DNA for the CDR3 is TGTGCCAGCGGGGTCGGGGACCTACCAGGGCAGCCCCAGCATTTT. The chain joins TRBV19 to TRBJ1-5; D possibly corresponds to TRBD1 (5 bases). The CDR3 consists of 15 residues. V lost 9 bases to trimming and J lost 7 bases, with 22 bases between them. Germline CDR1 reads LNHDA; CDR2 reads SQIVND (reference sequence).

This chain links TRBV11-2 with TRBJ2-2; D is unclear. Germline-derived CDR1 and CDR2 are SGHAT and FQNNGV. The CDR3 loop spans 16 amino acids. The ends were cut back, 4 bases at V and 0 bases at J, with 12 bases in the middle. Here the CDR3 DNA reads TGTGCCAGCAGCTCCCGATCCGGATCGAACACCGGGGAGCTGTTTTTT. Translated: CASSSRSGSNTGELFF.

This chain links TRBV4-1 with TRBJ1-1; D remains unclear. V lost 2 bases to trimming and J lost 4 bases, with 14 bases between them. The CDR3 runs 15 residues. From germline, CDR1 is MGHRA and CDR2 YSYEKL. The CDR3 DNA sequence: TGCGCCAGCAGCCAACGTCCCAGAGATGTCACTGAAGCTTTCTTT. Protein product: CASSQRPRDVTEAFF.

The chain is built from TRBV5-6 and TRBJ2-1; TRBD2 agrees at 13 bases. V gave up 0 bases and J gave up 4 bases; unmatched junction bases: 4. CDR3 size: 17 residues. Germline CDR1 is SGHDT and CDR2 is YYEEEE. CDR3 loop: CASSLERLAGGYNEQFF. CDR3 coding DNA: TGTGCCAGCAGCTTGGAGAGACTAGCGGGAGGTTACAATGAGCAGTTCTTC. The full variable domain, in which reference TRBV5-6 and TRBJ2-1 provide the parts outside the CDR3, is DAGVTQSPTHLIKTRGQQVTLRCSPKSGHDTVSWYQQALGQGPQFIFQYYEEEERQRGNFPDRFSGHQFPNYSSELNVNALLLGDSALYLCASSLERLAGGYNEQFFGPGTRLTVL.

The chain links TRBV6-5 to TRBJ2-1, with D uncertain. V lost 6 bases and J lost 4, with 10 bases in between. CDR3 length: 13 residues. Germline CDR1 reads MNHEY; CDR2 reads SVGAGI. In DNA form, the CDR3 reads TGTGCCAGCAGATCACACGGTTACAATGAGCAGTTCTTC. This encodes CASRSHGYNEQFF.

The chain combines TRBV10-3 with TRBJ1-4, with D unresolved. The V end was cut by 6 bases, the J end by 1 base, with 12 bases between. This CDR3 region has 15 residues. Germline CDR1 ENHRY, CDR2 SYGVKD. DNA of the CDR3: TGTGCCATCAGACAACAGACCCGAACTAATGAAAAACTGTTTTTT. Its protein is CAIRQQTRTNEKLFF.

The chain is built from TRBV5-1 and TRBJ1-3, with TRBD1 matching over 8 bases. The CDR3 has 15 amino acids. J lost 3 bases, V lost 5 bases, and 7 bases had no gene match. In germline, CDR1 is SGHRS, CDR2 YFSETQ. Here the CDR3 reads CASSPTGAGGNTIYF. CDR3 in DNA: TGCGCCAGCAGTCCGACAGGGGCCGGTGGAAACACCATATATTTT.

The V gene is TRBV5-1, the J gene TRBJ1-6, with 7 bases aligning to TRBD1. V shed 2 bases, J shed 11 bases, and the junction held 13 bases outside the gene matches. Germline V CDR1 and CDR2: SGHRS, YFSETQ. This CDR3 comprises 16 residues. CDR3 nucleotides: TGCGCCAGCAGCTTATCTACGGGACAGAGATCTACACCCCTCCACTTT. This encodes CASSLSTGQRSTPLHF.

V and J are TRBV7-9 and TRBJ1-4; D might be TRBD1 (5 bases). Trimming stripped 2 bases from V and 6 bases from J, with 10 bases between. Germline CDR1 is SEHNR and CDR2 is FQNEAQ (reference sequence). The CDR3 spans 14 residues. CDR3 in amino acids: CASSLRGGDEKLFF. The CDR3 DNA sequence: TGTGCCAGCAGCTTACGGGGGGGAGATGAAAAACTGTTTTTT.

CDR3 in DNA: TGTGCCACCAGCATGAGCAGCCATCAGCCCCAGCATTTT. Its protein product is CATSMSSHQPQHF. This sequence joins TRBV15 and TRBJ1-5; D not certain. The germline CDR1 and CDR2 sequences are LNHNV and YYDKDF (reference sequence). V was shortened by 4 bases and J by 5 bases, with 9 bases between the two germline ends. There are 13 residues in the CDR3.

This clone came up once. The chain employs TRBV19 and TRBJ1-2; 8 bases line up with TRBD1. Losses at the gene ends were 6 bases for V and 8 bases for J; bases not matched to a gene: 11. Germline loops: CDR1 LNHDA, CDR2 SQIVND (reference sequence). This CDR3 comprises 14 residues. The DNA of the CDR3 is TGTGCCAGTAGGACTCGACAGGGGCCGGGCGGCTACACCTTC. Translating gives CASRTRQGPGGYTF.

This clone was counted once. The chain recombines TRBV5-6 with TRBJ1-5, with D perhaps matching TRBD1 (6 bases). CDR3 length equals 15 residues. CDR1 is SGHDT, CDR2 YYEEEE, per germline. V was pared by 1 base and J by 4 bases, with 12 bases between. The CDR3 loop is CASSLPQGLNQPQHF. The CDR3 DNA is TGTGCCAGCAGCTTGCCGCAGGGGCTGAATCAGCCCCAGCATTTT. The full variable domain, its missing parts supplied by reference TRBV5-6 and TRBJ1-5, is DAGVTQSPTHLIKTRGQQVTLRCSPKSGHDTVSWYQQALGQGPQFIFQYYEEEERQRGNFPDRFSGHQFPNYSSELNVNALLLGDSALYLCASSLPQGLNQPQHFGDGTRLSIL.

The gene calls are TRBV12-3 or TRBV12-4 and TRBJ1-5; D ambiguous. The CDR3 extends over 12 amino acids. Trimming cost V 2 bases and J 11 bases, with 10 bases left between them. As DNA, the CDR3 is TGTGCCAGCAGTTTAAGACCCGAGTCCCAGCATTTT. Its translation is CASSLRPESQHF.

The chain joins TRBV2 to TRBJ2-3; D unresolved. Trimming removed 1 base from V and 3 bases from J, with 5 bases in between. The CDR3 is 13 residues long. CDR1 is SNHLY and CDR2 is FYNNEI in the germline V gene. The CDR3 DNA is TGTGCCAGCAGTGAAGGGGTAACAGATACGCAGTATTTT. Residues: CASSEGVTDTQYF.

This clone is a singleton in its sample. The chain uses TRBV5-1 and TRBJ2-1; TRBD1 is a possible D gene (6 bases). The CDR3 is 16 residues long. Trimming stripped 4 bases from V and 1 base from J, with 15 bases between. Germline CDR1 and CDR2: SGHRS and YFSETQ. CDR3 residues: CASSEGVSYSYNEQFF. CDR3 bases: TGCGCCAGCAGCGAGGGGGTTTCCTATTCCTACAATGAGCAGTTCTTC. The full variable domain, in which reference TRBV5-1 and TRBJ2-1 provide the parts outside the CDR3, is KAGVTQTPRYLIKTRGQQVTLSCSPISGHRSVSWYQQTPGQGLQFLFEYFSETQRNKGNFPGRFSGRQFSNSRSEMNVSTLELGDSALYLCASSEGVSYSYNEQFFGPGTRLTVL.

The J gene is TRBJ1-1, the V gene TRBV9; D may be TRBD1 (5 bases). Trimming stripped 0 bases from V and 1 base from J, with 7 bases between. This CDR3 comprises 14 residues. The germline V gene has CDR1 SGDLS and CDR2 YYNGEE. The chain's CDR3 is CASSVGGANTEAFF. CDR3 sequence (DNA): TGTGCCAGCAGCGTAGGAGGGGCGAACACTGAAGCTTTCTTT.

This chain connects TRBV21-1 to TRBJ1-1. TRBV21-1 is given as a pseudogene. This CDR3 is 15 amino acids long. Here the CDR3 reads CASSSPGAGNTEAFF. The CDR3 coding sequence is TGTGCCAGCAGCAGCCCGGGGGCGGGGAACACTGAAGCTTTCTTT.

For the CDR3, the DNA is TGTGCCAGCAGTTCGGGACAGGGGGGCTACGAGCAGTACTTC. It translates to CASSSGQGGYEQYF. The gene calls are TRBV7-2 and TRBJ2-7, with 11 nucleotides matching TRBD1. The CDR3 is 14 amino acids. Per germline, CDR1 SGHTA and CDR2 FQGNSA. The V gene end was trimmed by 6 bases and the J gene end by 3 bases; junction bases not matched to a gene: 4.

This clone appeared a few times. The J gene is TRBJ1-5, the V gene TRBV21-1. TRBV21-1 is assigned pseudogene status. This CDR3 has 15 residues. The chain's CDR3 is CASSKGGYSNQPQHF. The DNA of the CDR3 is TGTGCCAGCAGCAAAGGAGGGTATAGCAATCAGCCCCAGCATTTT.

The chain is built from TRBV6-5 and TRBJ2-3, with TRBD2 matching over 7 bases. Germline CDR1 MNHEY, CDR2 SVGAGI. The V and J ends lost 2 bases and 5 bases, in that order; junction bases with no gene match: 4. The CDR3 runs to 14 residues. DNA of the CDR3: TGTGCCAGCAGTTACGCGGGAGAGAAAGATACGCAGTATTTT. It codes for CASSYAGEKDTQYF.

The chain has TRBV18 and TRBJ2-1; TRBD2 agrees at 9 bases. Germline CDR1 is KGHSH and CDR2 is LQKENI. The CDR3 spans 15 residues. Trimming removed 2 bases from V and 7 bases from J; junction bases left unmatched: 6. In DNA form, the CDR3 reads TGTGCCAGCTCACCAAGCGGGAGGTCTGGGAATGAGCAGTTCTTC. Translated, it gives CASSPSGRSGNEQFF.

In its sample, this clone ranks as medium-sized. The V call is TRBV20-1, the J call TRBJ1-1, with D uncertain. The CDR3 totals 12 residues. V lost 6 bases and J 11 bases, leaving 19 bases between the germline ends. The germline CDR1 and CDR2 sequences are DFQATT and SNEGSKA (reference sequence). CDR3 protein: CSASKRLIRAFF. The CDR3 nucleotides are TGCAGTGCGAGTAAGAGGTTAATTAGGGCTTTCTTT.

This chain connects TRBV19 to TRBJ2-2, with TRBD2 matching over 8 bases. The CDR3 loop spans 15 amino acids. Per the germline V gene, CDR1 is LNHDA and CDR2 is SQIVND (reference sequence). V shed 8 bases and J 6 bases; nucleotides not matched to a gene: 11. CDR3 loop: CASGLSGLEAGELFF. The CDR3 DNA reads TGTGCCAGTGGGCTCTCGGGACTAGAAGCCGGGGAGCTGTTTTTT.

The chain links TRBV19 to TRBJ1-5; TRBD1 is a possible D gene (5 bases). The CDR3 runs to 15 residues. Germline CDR1 reads LNHDA; CDR2 reads SQIVND (reference sequence). V lost 3 bases, J lost 2 bases, and 11 bases lay in between. The DNA for the CDR3 is TGTGCCAGTAGTATGTCGGGGGGTGGCAATCAGCCCCAGCATTTT. Translating it yields CASSMSGGGNQPQHF.

This chain joins TRBV15 and TRBJ2-1; 14 bases agree with TRBD2. The CDR3 runs 13 residues. Trimming removed 8 bases from V and 10 bases from J; junction bases left unmatched: 4. Germline assignment: CDR1 LNHNV and CDR2 YYDKDF (reference sequence). CDR3 sequence (DNA): TGTGCCACCGCGGGACTAGCGGGAGAGGAGCAGTTCTTC. Translating it yields CATAGLAGEEQFF. Filled out from reference TRBV15 and TRBJ2-1, the complete variable domain reads DAMVIQNPRYQVTQFGKPVTLSCSQTLNHNVMYWYQQKSSQAPKLLFHYYDKDFNNEADTPDNFQSRRPNTSFCFLDIRSPGLGDTAMYLCATAGLAGEEQFFGPGTRLTVL.

V and J are TRBV4-1 and TRBJ2-3; 10 nucleotides line up with TRBD2. J lost 2 bases, V lost 0 bases, and 8 bases had no gene match. The CDR3 runs 18 residues. Germline CDR1 MGHRA, CDR2 YSYEKL. The CDR3 DNA reads TGCGCCAGCAGCCAAGATAGTGCTGGGACTAGCGTCACAGATACGCAGTATTTT. As protein: CASSQDSAGTSVTDTQYF.

This chain joins TRBV7-8 and TRBJ1-3; D is undetermined. The V end lost 1 base, the J end lost 0 bases, and 4 bases lay between the germline ends. The CDR3 is 14 amino acids. CDR1 SGHVS and CDR2 FQNEAQ come from the germline V gene. CDR3 region: CASSLDSSGNTIYF. CDR3 in DNA: TGTGCCAGCAGCTTAGACAGCTCTGGAAACACCATATATTTT.

In its sample, this clone was seen once. The V gene is TRBV14, the J gene TRBJ1-5; a possible D gene is TRBD1 (6 bases). Germline values: CDR1 SGHDN, CDR2 FVKESK. Trimming cost V 5 bases and J 7 bases, with 12 bases left between them. CDR3 length: 13 amino acids. In DNA, the CDR3 is TGTGCCAGCAGCTGGACCAGGGGACAGCCCCAGCATTTT. Its protein is CASSWTRGQPQHF.

The chain employs TRBV4-1 and TRBJ1-3; unclear D gene. The length of the CDR3 is 18 residues. The germline V gene encodes CDR1 MGHRA and CDR2 YSYEKL. V shed 0 bases and J shed 4 bases, with 19 bases lying between them. The CDR3 is CASSQDDLRGKLGNTIYF. The CDR3 nucleotides are TGCGCCAGCAGCCAAGATGACCTCCGAGGGAAGCTGGGAAACACCATATATTTT.

The chain links TRBV5-4 to TRBJ1-1; D unclear. The ends were cut back, 0 bases at V and 4 bases at J, with 10 bases in the middle. Germline values: CDR1 SGHNT, CDR2 YYREEE (reference sequence). The CDR3 spans 14 residues. CDR3 sequence (DNA): TGTGCCAGCAGCTTGGGCTTGGGGAGCACTGAAGCTTTCTTT. This gives the protein CASSLGLGSTEAFF.